This T cell receptor (beta chain) was observed in a study of blood T cell repertoires in COVID-19. Study as a whole: Sites across the United States, Italy and Spain contributed samples from acute and convalescent COVID-19. T cells, B-cell-depleted T cells, or PBMCs supplied cDNA or gDNA.

Original processing notes: Amplification of reference gene primers provided the estimated nucleated cell counts. The table came from immunoSEQ multiplex PCR; TCRdb's copy has only in-frame clones and leaves some out. The V and J calls and clone size were taken over from that table, and D and trimming were inferred from the DNA. The data contain approximately 170,000 clones, about nine tenths of them singletons. The germline CDR1 and CDR2 sequences are LGHNA and YSLEER. The germline V and J ends were trimmed by 0 bases and 6 bases, with 15 bases remaining between them. This CDR3 is built from 16 residues.

The origin of this receptor is a woman between 65 and 79 years old with acute or convalescent COVID-19. The chain uses TRBV4-3 and TRBJ1-5, with D tentatively TRBD1 (6 bases). The sequenced sample was peripheral blood. The chain's CDR3 is CASSQDRRGGPQPQHF. DNA for the CDR3: TGCGCCAGCAGCCAAGATCGGAGGGGGGGCCCTCAGCCCCAGCATTTT.